This TCR beta chain is drawn from a study of ipilimumab plus nivolumab after autologous stem cell transplantation (dated by TCRdb to the early 2020s). Study-level background: A median of roughly 5 ipilimumab doses and roughly eight nivolumab doses was received by trial patients. Patients in the trial were undergoing autologous transplant and had high-risk diffuse large B cell lymphoma, mature T cell lymphoma, or multiple myeloma. The intent-to-treat population of the trial consisted of approximately 40 patients. Both primary refractory and relapsed disease were represented in the DLBCL cohort, where 18-month progression-free survival was approximately 87% and 28%, respectively. Overall study outcomes, separate from this receptor: The authors stated that profiles of the T cell receptor repertoire, regulatory T cell phenotype and gut microbiota provided a biologic rationale for studying this approach further. Combined checkpoint inhibition appeared tolerable as post-transplant consolidation, according to the authors' conclusion.

The protocol used for the library was the immunoSEQ multiplex PCR assay. Drawn from immuneACCESS, this table holds only the in-frame rearrangements with V and J called that TCRdb kept. Clones are partly lost; checked studies trace under half to an unresolved V gene and leave the rest unexplained. The sample includes 15,000 to 20,000 clones, with 75% to 85% observed a single time. Approximately 20% of the sample rests with the top ten. Worth noting for this clone: Its binding antigen is unknown. Base qualities are not at hand, and no much larger clone is one base apart.

Checkpoint therapy was initiated 14 to 28 days after autologous transplant, and ipilimumab was administered at 1 mg/kg intravenously on day 1 of selected weeks. Patients received nivolumab at 3 mg/kg intravenously on day 1 of weeks 1, 4, 7, 10, and every two weeks through week 26. The study was a Phase Ib clinical trial testing combined checkpoint inhibition with ipilimumab and nivolumab as consolidation after autologous stem cell transplantation. The germline ends are 14 bases apart after V is trimmed by 4 bases and J by 1 base. The CDR3 goes from the cysteine to the phenylalanine over 16 residues. Of the read, only the CDR3 DNA is kept; its 48 bases are in frame from base 1. CDR1 and CDR2 are read off the germline V gene as SGHTA and FQGTGA.

Material: PBMCs, obtained in a trial of ipilimumab plus nivolumab as post-transplant consolidation. The receptor chain draws on TRBV7-3 and TRBJ2-1, with TRBD1 tentatively as D gene (5 bases match). This clonotype was sampled from a male donor with diffuse large B-cell lymphoma. The sequenced DNA: TGTGCCAGCAGCTCTCAGGGTAAGGGGTCCTACAATGAGCAGTTCTTC. This translates into CASSSQGKGSYNEQFF.